This TCR beta chain appears in the sequencing data of a study of cytomegalovirus exposure and HLA in healthy donors. Study information: It was reported in a later analysis that the 90 to 150 validation repertoires used the same platform as the roughly 640 first-cohort repertoires. General study points: A classifier reportedly called cytomegalovirus status with high sensitivity and specificity. Rarity marked most TCR sequences, yet some public TCRs occurred in many donors. A few chains linked to CMV were shown in vitro to be specific for CMV antigens.

Per germline, CDR1 SGHRS and CDR2 YFSETQ. The CDR3 runs 14 residues. The V end lost 2 bases, the J end lost 0 bases, and 5 bases lay between the germline ends. TCRdb's copy holds only in-frame clones and misses some; the assay was immunoSEQ multiplex PCR. The repertoire has some 65,000 clones, roughly 96% of them found once; the top ten carry 2% to 2.5%. As concerns this clone: The antigen remains unidentified.

Source material: PBMCs. The TCR originated in a man aged 18 to 29 in good health and CMV-seronegative. The genes are TRBV5-1 and TRBJ2-2, with D uncertain. DNA for the CDR3: TGCGCCAGCAGCTTAGCATCGAACACCGGGGAGCTGTTTTTT. Translation gives CASSLASNTGELFF.